The entry below gives a single TCR beta chain sequence along with its context. Its matching antigen is unknown. This sample stems from a study of OX40 agonist ivuxolimab in advanced cancers. Findings and caveats of the study: At 0.1 to 3.0 mg/kg, clonal expansion of CD4+ and CD8+ blood T cells had occurred by week 6.

The assay was immunoSEQ multiplex PCR, and TCRdb's table has in-frame clones only and misses some. Of approximately 99,000 clones listed, less than 95% are singletons. Germline values: CDR1 SGHRS, CDR2 YFSETQ. This CDR3 comprises 16 residues. The V gene end was trimmed by 0 bases and the J gene end by 11 bases; junction bases not matched to a gene: 14. The genes are TRBV5-1 and TRBJ1-1; 9 bases fit TRBD1. The specimen was CD4+ or CD8+ T cells sorted from blood, collected in a trial of the OX40 agonist ivuxolimab. This TCR was recovered from an adult with an advanced solid tumor such as melanoma, head and neck, liver or kidney cancer. CDR3 nucleotide sequence: TGCGCCAGCAGCTTGGTCTCCTCGGGACAGGGAGAATTGGCTTTCTTT. This encodes CASSLVSSGQGELAFF.